The 20 T cell receptor beta chains listed next were all sequenced from one sample in a study of long-term antiretroviral therapy in people with HIV. Researchers ran immunoSEQ v3.0 at survey level. Clones were read by immunoSEQ multiplex PCR, and TCRdb kept only the in-frame ones, dropping some. The table shows fewer than 35,000 clones, with 85% occurring only once. The sequenced sample was unsorted PBMCs, obtained 3.3 years after starting antiretroviral therapy. Every receptor here comes from a man aged 18 to 30 with HIV.

This clone was seen just once. This chain links TRBV2 with TRBJ2-2; D remains ambiguous. Trimming stripped 2 bases from V and 6 bases from J, with 1 base between. This CDR3 is built from 11 residues. CDR1 SNHLY and CDR2 FYNNEI come from the germline V gene. CDR3 loop: CASSEPGELFF. The CDR3 DNA reads as TGTGCCAGCAGTGAACCCGGGGAGCTGTTTTTT.

The rearrangement joins TRBV5-1 to TRBJ2-1; the D is unclear. The CDR3 is 14 amino acids. The germline gives CDR1 SGHRS, CDR2 YFSETQ. V dropped 3 bases and J dropped 6 bases, with 13 bases sitting between them. The CDR3 loop is CASSWAPGANEQFF. The CDR3 nucleotides are TGCGCCAGCAGCTGGGCCCCAGGAGCCAATGAGCAGTTCTTC.

V is TRBV11-2 and J is TRBJ2-5; 7 bases fit TRBD1. Germline loops: CDR1 SGHAT, CDR2 FQNNGV. The CDR3 covers 15 residues. Trimming at V came to 3 bases and at J to 2 bases, leaving 6 bases not matched to a gene. The DNA for the CDR3 is TGTGCCAGCAGCTTGGGACAGAAATATCAAGAGACCCAGTACTTC. The encoded protein is CASSLGQKYQETQYF.

In its sample, this clone was seen a few times. This chain connects TRBV4-1 to TRBJ2-7; TRBD1 aligns across 10 bases. V dropped 1 base and J dropped 6; count of bases not matched to a gene: 9. The germline gives CDR1 MGHRA, CDR2 YSYEKL. The CDR3 totals 16 residues. CDR3 coding DNA: TGCGCCAGCAGCCAAGCACCGGGACAGGGGATTGGCGAGCAGTACTTC. Translating it yields CASSQAPGQGIGEQYF.

The genes are TRBV13 and TRBJ2-7, with D possibly being TRBD2 (5 bases). Trimming left V 0 bases short and J 4 bases short, with 7 bases between. The CDR3 totals 13 residues. Germline CDR1 and CDR2: PRHDT and FYEKMQ (reference sequence). The CDR3 DNA is TGTGCCAGCAGCTTAGGGGGGAGATACGAGCAGTACTTC. Its translation: CASSLGGRYEQYF.

This clone was seen more than once but under ten times. The genes are TRBV2 and TRBJ2-7; D possibly uses TRBD1 or TRBD2 (6 bases each). Trimming stripped 5 bases from V and 2 bases from J, with 13 bases between. The CDR3 consists of 14 residues. CDR1 and CDR2 from the germline V gene are SNHLY and FYNNEI. The CDR3, as DNA: TGTGCCAGCAGTCGGAGGGGGACCCCCTACGAGCAGTACTTC. This encodes CASSRRGTPYEQYF.

This chain uses TRBV2 with TRBJ1-6; D not resolved. Germline CDR1 reads SNHLY; CDR2 reads FYNNEI. CDR3 size: 14 residues. The V end lost 6 bases, the J end lost 7 bases, and 13 bases lay between the germline ends. This CDR3 reads CASRMDAENSPLHF. CDR3 nucleotides: TGTGCCAGCAGGATGGATGCGGAGAATTCACCCCTCCACTTT.

The V and J genes are TRBV6-1 and TRBJ2-7; 9 bases map to TRBD1. With V trimmed by 6 bases and J by 2 bases, 8 bases remained unmatched. CDR1 is MNHNS, CDR2 SASEGT, per germline. CDR3 length: 15 residues. The CDR3 bases are TGTGCCAGCAGCGCAAGGACAGGGGTTACCTACGAGCAGTACTTC. This translates into CASSARTGVTYEQYF.

The rearrangement joins TRBV27 to TRBJ2-3; 10 bases line up with TRBD1. Germline V lookup: CDR1 MNHEY, CDR2 SMNVEV (reference sequence). The CDR3 covers 14 residues. J lost 3 bases, V lost 3 bases, and 0 bases had no gene match. The DNA of the CDR3 is TGTGCCAGCAGTTTGGACAGGGGGACAGATACGCAGTATTTT. Translated, it gives CASSLDRGTDTQYF.

The chain uses TRBV19 and TRBJ2-7; no definite D call. Germline V lookup: CDR1 LNHDA, CDR2 SQIVND (reference sequence). V lost 5 bases, J lost 0 bases, and 2 bases lay in between. This CDR3 region has 11 residues. CDR3 residues: CASSASYEQYF. CDR3 sequence (DNA): TGTGCCAGTAGTGCCTCCTACGAGCAGTACTTC.

This chain uses TRBV7-9 with TRBJ2-1, with 11 bases fitting TRBD2. Trimming at V came to 1 base and at J to 10 bases, leaving 9 bases not matched to a gene. Germline V gives CDR1 SEHNR, CDR2 FQNEAQ (reference sequence). The CDR3 covers 16 residues. DNA for the CDR3: TGTGCCAGCAGCTTAGTCTCCCTAGCGGGGGGTCGGGAGCAGTTCTTC. This encodes CASSLVSLAGGREQFF. Complete variable domain (other parts from reference TRBV7-9 and TRBJ2-1): DTGVSQNPRHKITKRGQNVTFRCDPISEHNRLYWYRQTLGQGPEFLTYFQNEAQLEKSRLLSDRFSAERPKGSFSTLEIQRTEQGDSAMYLCASSLVSLAGGREQFFGPGTRLTVL.

This clone was counted only a few times. The chain carries TRBV7-9 and TRBJ1-5, with D unclear. Germline values: CDR1 SEHNR, CDR2 FQNEAQ (reference sequence). The CDR3 extends over 14 amino acids. Trimming took off 2 bases at V and 1 base at J, with 6 bases between the two ends. CDR3 sequence: CASSLIESNQPQHF. The CDR3 DNA follows: TGTGCCAGCAGCTTAATTGAAAGCAATCAGCCCCAGCATTTT.

J is TRBJ1-4 and V is TRBV28; the D gene is possibly TRBD1 (6 bases). The length of the CDR3 is 15 residues. The V end was cut by 1 base, the J end by 7 bases, with 13 bases between. Germline V lookup: CDR1 MDHEN, CDR2 SYDVKM. This CDR3 is CASSLFGGRGEKLFF. The CDR3 DNA sequence: TGTGCCAGCAGTTTATTCGGGGGGCGAGGTGAAAAACTGTTTTTT.

The V call is TRBV27, the J call TRBJ2-7, with D possibly being TRBD1 or TRBD2 (7 bases each). From germline, CDR1 is MNHEY and CDR2 SMNVEV (reference sequence). V was shortened by 5 bases and J by 1 base, with 15 bases between the two germline ends. The CDR3 extends over 15 amino acids. CDR3 region: CASSEQGGASYEQYF. Here the CDR3 DNA reads TGTGCCAGCAGTGAGCAGGGGGGGGCATCCTACGAGCAGTACTTC.

This chain links TRBV29-1 with TRBJ1-1, with D unresolved. Germline loops: CDR1 SQVTM, CDR2 ANQGSEA. The ends were cut back, 3 bases at V and 4 bases at J, with 15 bases in the middle. The CDR3 runs to 14 residues. CDR3 nucleotides: TGCAGCGTTGAGGCGGTACTGTTGAGCACTGAAGCTTTCTTT. Translation gives CSVEAVLLSTEAFF.

The V gene is TRBV4-3, the J gene TRBJ1-4; the D is unclear. CDR3 length equals 15 residues. Trimming removed 0 bases at V and 9 bases at J, with 14 bases between. Germline CDR1 and CDR2: LGHNA and YSLEER. DNA of the CDR3: TGCGCCAGCAGCCAAGATCTAGAGGAAGGAAAAAAACTGTTTTTT. Its protein product is CASSQDLEEGKKLFF.

This clone was seen a handful of times. The rearrangement joins TRBV5-6 to TRBJ2-2, with a tentative D call TRBD1 (6 bases). Per the germline V gene, CDR1 is SGHDT and CDR2 is YYEEEE. Trimming stripped 2 bases from V and 6 bases from J, with 11 bases between. The CDR3 is 14 residues long. CDR3 nucleotides: TGTGCCAGCAGCTTCGCAGGGGAAGCCGGGGAGCTGTTTTTT. This translates into CASSFAGEAGELFF.

This rearrangement joins TRBV11-3 to TRBJ2-1, with TRBD2 matching 8 bases. The J segment lost 5 bases and the V segment lost 5 bases, leaving 8 bases of the junction unmatched. The CDR3 length is 15 residues. Germline CDR1 SGHNT, CDR2 YENEEA. The CDR3 sequence is CASSPGRGPHNEQFF. CDR3 in DNA: TGTGCCAGCAGCCCCGGGAGGGGTCCCCACAATGAGCAGTTCTTC. Filled out from reference TRBV11-3 and TRBJ2-1, the complete variable domain reads EAGVVQSPRYKIIEKKQPVAFWCNPISGHNTLYWYLQNLGQGPELLIRYENEEAVDDSQLPKDRFSAERLKGVDSTLKIQPAELGDSAVYLCASSPGRGPHNEQFFGPGTRLTVL.

This chain connects TRBV27 to TRBJ1-4, with 8 bases aligning to TRBD1. After removal of 6 bases from V and 8 bases from J, the junction contained 8 bases not matched to a gene. Germline lookup yields CDR1 MNHEY and CDR2 SMNVEV (reference sequence). The length of the CDR3 is 14 residues. CDR3 coding DNA: TGTGCCAGCAGATCCGGACAGGGCTGGGAAAAACTGTTTTTT. Its protein is CASRSGQGWEKLFF.

The V call is TRBV28, the J call TRBJ1-5, with D possibly matching TRBD1 (6 bases). Trimming took off 4 bases at V and 6 bases at J, with 16 bases between the two ends. The V gene's germline CDR1 is MDHEN and CDR2 SYDVKM. The CDR3 loop spans 15 amino acids. For the CDR3, the DNA is TGTGCCAGCAGTTCGGGGGAACAGGGACCTCAGCCCCAGCATTTT. It encodes CASSSGEQGPQPQHF.